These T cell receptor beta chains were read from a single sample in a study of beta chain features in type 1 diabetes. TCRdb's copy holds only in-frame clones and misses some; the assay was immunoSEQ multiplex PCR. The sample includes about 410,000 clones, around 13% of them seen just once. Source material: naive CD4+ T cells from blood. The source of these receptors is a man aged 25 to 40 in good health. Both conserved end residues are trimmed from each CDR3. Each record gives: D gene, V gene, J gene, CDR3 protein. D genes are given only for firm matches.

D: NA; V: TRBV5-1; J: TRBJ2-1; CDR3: ASSPFTSFNEQF
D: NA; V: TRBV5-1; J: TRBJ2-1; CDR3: ASEAPSSGEQF
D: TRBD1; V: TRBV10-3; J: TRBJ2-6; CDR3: AAGTGSSGANVLT
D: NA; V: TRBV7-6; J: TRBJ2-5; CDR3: ASSLRGRETQY
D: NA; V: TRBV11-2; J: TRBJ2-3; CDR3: ASSAKETQY
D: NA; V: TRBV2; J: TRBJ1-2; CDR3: ASSEINYGYT
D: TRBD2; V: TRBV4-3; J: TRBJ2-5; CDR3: ASSLTSGAIIRETQY
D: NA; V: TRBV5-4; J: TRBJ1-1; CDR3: ASSLPKGTEAF
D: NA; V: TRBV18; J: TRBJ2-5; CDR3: ASSPGQETQY
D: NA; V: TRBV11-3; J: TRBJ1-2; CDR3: ASSHGGDYGYT
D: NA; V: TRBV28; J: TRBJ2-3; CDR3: ASDLGLPGTDTQY
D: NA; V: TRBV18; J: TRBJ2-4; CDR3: ASSPGGLDKNIQY
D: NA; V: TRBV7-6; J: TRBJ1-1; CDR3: ASKQEGVTEAF
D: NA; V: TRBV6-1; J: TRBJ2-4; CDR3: ASGATEPQY
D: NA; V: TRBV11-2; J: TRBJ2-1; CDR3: ASSLDGLSHEQF